This entry describes one TCR beta chain. A much larger clone lies one base from this, so it may be a read error. This specimen comes from a study of blood T cells in healthy people across ages. The authors ran a second PCR of 7 to 11 cycles using a sample-barcoded 5' primer and a J-beta primer mix. TCRdb re-called the 5' RACE reads with MiXCR, one entry per CDR3 protein. The table has approximately 960,000 distinct CDR3 sequences, about 27% seen once; the top ten hold roughly 10%. The V and J ends lost 6 bases and 1 base respectively, with 9 bases between them. The CDR3 has 14 amino acids. Germline lookup yields CDR1 MNHEY and CDR2 SMNVEV (reference sequence). This sample also belongs to another study, concerning T cells of mothers and their children.

This receptor was taken from a woman in her thirties or forties in good health. The sequenced sample was blood. The chain links TRBV27 to TRBJ1-4; D is ambiguous. The CDR3 DNA follows: TGTGCCAGCAGGTTCGTGGGAACTAATGAAAAACTGTTTTTT. Its translation is CASRFVGTNEKLFF.